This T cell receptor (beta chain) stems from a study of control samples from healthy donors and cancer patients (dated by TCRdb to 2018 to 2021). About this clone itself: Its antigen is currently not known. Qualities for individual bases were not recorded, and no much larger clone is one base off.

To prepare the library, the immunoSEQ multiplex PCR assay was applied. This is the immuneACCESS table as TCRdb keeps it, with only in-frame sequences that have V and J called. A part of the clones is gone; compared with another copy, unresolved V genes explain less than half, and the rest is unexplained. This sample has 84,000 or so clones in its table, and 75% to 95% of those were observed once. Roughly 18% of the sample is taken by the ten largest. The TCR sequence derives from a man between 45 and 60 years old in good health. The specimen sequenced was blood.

Here is the DNA: TGTGCCAGCAGTACTCAGAGCGCGCAGCCCCAGCATTTT. This yields the protein CASSTQSAQPQHF. Recombination linked TRBV27 to TRBJ1-5; the D gene remains uncertain. The junction shows trimming of 5 bases on V and 7 bases on J, plus 12 bases between the germline ends. According to the germline V gene (reference sequence), CDR1 reads MNHEY and CDR2 reads SMNVEV. From cysteine to phenylalanine, the CDR3 is 13 amino acids long. The sequence is cut down to CDR3 DNA, 39 bases in frame from base 1.